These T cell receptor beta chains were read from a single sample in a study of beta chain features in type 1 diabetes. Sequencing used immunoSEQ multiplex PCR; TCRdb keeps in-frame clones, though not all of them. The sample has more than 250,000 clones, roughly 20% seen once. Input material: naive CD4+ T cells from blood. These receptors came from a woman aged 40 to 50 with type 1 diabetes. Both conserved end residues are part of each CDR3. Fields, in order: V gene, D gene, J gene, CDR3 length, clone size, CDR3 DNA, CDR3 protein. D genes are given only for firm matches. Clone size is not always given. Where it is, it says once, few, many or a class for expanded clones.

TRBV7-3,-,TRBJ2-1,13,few,TGTGCCAGCAGCTCCGCCGAGGGTTTGGAGCAGTTCTTC,CASSSAEGLEQFF
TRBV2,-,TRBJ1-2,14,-,TGTGCCACCCGCCTCCTCGGAGAGAGCTATGGCTACACCTTC,CATRLLGESYGYTF
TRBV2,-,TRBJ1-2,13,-,TGTGCCAGCAGGAGGGGGACACTAGTAGGCTACACCTTC,CASRRGTLVGYTF
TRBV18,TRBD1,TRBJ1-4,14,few,TGTGCCAGCTCACCCAGGGGGCTGGATGAAAAACTGTTTTTT,CASSPRGLDEKLFF
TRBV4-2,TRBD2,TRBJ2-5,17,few,TGTGCCAGCAGCCAAGAAATCAGCGGGAGGGGGTGGAAGACCCAGTACTTC,CASSQEISGRGWKTQYF
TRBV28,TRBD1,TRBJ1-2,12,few,TGTGCCAGCAGTGAAGGGACAGCAGGCTACACCTTC,CASSEGTAGYTF
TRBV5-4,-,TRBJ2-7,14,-,TGTGCCAGCAGCTCCAGCGGTTTTGAACGGGAGCAGTACTTC,CASSSSGFEREQYF
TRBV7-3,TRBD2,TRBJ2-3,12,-,TGTGCCAGCGGCGGGAGCGGAGATACGCAGTATTTT,CASGGSGDTQYF
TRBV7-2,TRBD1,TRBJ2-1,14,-,TGTGCCAGCAGCCCACAGGGGGGCTACGATGAGCAGTTCTTC,CASSPQGGYDEQFF
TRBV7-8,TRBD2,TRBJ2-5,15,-,TGTGCCAGCAGCCGGGGACTAGCGGAACAAGAGACCCAGTACTTC,CASSRGLAEQETQYF
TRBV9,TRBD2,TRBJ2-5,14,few,TGTGCCCACGGGCATGGACTAGCCGAAGAGACCCAGTACTTC,CAHGHGLAEETQYF
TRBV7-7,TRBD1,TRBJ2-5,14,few,TGTGCCAGCAGCCAGGCAGGACAGGGAGAGACCCAGTACTTC,CASSQAGQGETQYF
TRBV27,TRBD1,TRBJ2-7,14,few,TGTGCCAGCAACGCCGGGGACAGTCTCTACGAGCAGTACTTC,CASNAGDSLYEQYF
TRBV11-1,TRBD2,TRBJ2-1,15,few,TGTGCCAGCAGCTTTCTAGCGGGTCCCTACAATGAGCAGTTCTTC,CASSFLAGPYNEQFF
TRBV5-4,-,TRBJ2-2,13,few,TGTGCCGTACTAGCAGCGAACACCGGGGAGCTGTTTTTT,CAVLAANTGELFF
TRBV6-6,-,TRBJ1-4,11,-,TGTGCCAGCAGTCCCGGGGGGGACGGGGTTTTT,CASSPGGDGVF
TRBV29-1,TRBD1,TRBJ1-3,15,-,TGCAGCGTTGAAGACCCGCGGGACAGAAGAAACACCATATATTTT,CSVEDPRDRRNTIYF
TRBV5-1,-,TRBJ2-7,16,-,TGCGCCAGCAGCTCCGGCGGCTGGGCTGGAGAGGGCGAGCAGTACTTC,CASSSGGWAGEGEQYF
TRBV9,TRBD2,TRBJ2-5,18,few,TGTGCCAGCAGCGCCATTGGGAGCGGGGGGGCAACGGCCGAGACCCAGTACTTC,CASSAIGSGGATAETQYF
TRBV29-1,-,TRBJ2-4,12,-,TGCAGCGTTGGTAGCGACGGGGACATTCAGTACTTC,CSVGSDGDIQYF
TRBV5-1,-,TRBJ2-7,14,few,TGCGCCAGCAGCGGAGGGACGCCTGGCCACGAGCAGTACTTC,CASSGGTPGHEQYF
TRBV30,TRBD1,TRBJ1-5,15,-,TGTGCCTGGAGTCCGGACAGGTTTGGCAATCAGCCCCAGCATTTT,CAWSPDRFGNQPQHF
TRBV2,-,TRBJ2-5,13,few,TGTGCCAGCAGTACTAGGTTGGAGGAGACCCAGTACTTC,CASSTRLEETQYF
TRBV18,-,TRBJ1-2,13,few,TGTGCCAGCTCACCACCGAGTGTAGATGGCTACACCTTC,CASSPPSVDGYTF
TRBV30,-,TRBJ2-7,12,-,TGTGCCTGGAGTGTTTCCGGTCTCGAGCAGTACTTC,CAWSVSGLEQYF
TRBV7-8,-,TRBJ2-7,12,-,TGTGCCAGCAGCCCGCAGAATCGCGAGCAGTACTTC,CASSPQNREQYF